These T cell receptor beta chains were read from a single sample in a study of CD8+CD57+ T cells in acquired aplastic anemia. A single record per CDR3 protein comes from TCRdb applying MiXCR to the reads. The sample shows about 21,000 distinct CDR3 sequences, roughly 43% of them seen only once. The specimen was CD8+CD57+ T cells sorted from PBMCs. All receptors derive from a human donor with aplastic anemia. Both conserved end residues are part of each CDR3. Fields, in order: CDR3 DNA, CDR3 protein, J gene, clone size, V gene, D gene. A D gene is named only where the DNA matches it firmly. A row's size may be missing; if present it is once, few, many or a size class.

DNA: TGTGCCAGCAGCCTGGACAGGGGGCCTGGAAACACCATATATTTT; CDR3: CASSLDRGPGNTIYF; J: TRBJ1-3; size: many; V: TRBV7-7; D: TRBD1
DNA: TGTGCTAGTGGTTTGGGAACAGACCTGAAACAAGAGACCCAGTACTTC; CDR3: CASGLGTDLKQETQYF; J: TRBJ2-5; size: .; V: TRBV12-5; D: .
DNA: TGCAGTGCTAGGGACAGGGGCACCGGGGAGCTGTTTTTT; CDR3: CSARDRGTGELFF; J: TRBJ2-2; size: .; V: TRBV20-1; D: TRBD1
DNA: TGTGCCAGTAGTATAGATAGAGACACTGAAGCTTTCTTT; CDR3: CASSIDRDTEAFF; J: TRBJ1-1; size: few; V: TRBV19; D: .
DNA: TGCAGTGCTAATTACGAGCGGGGGGGACGGGAGCAGTACTTC; CDR3: CSANYERGGREQYF; J: TRBJ2-7; size: many; V: TRBV20-1; D: TRBD2
DNA: TGCAGTGCGCTTTGGGGGTTACACTATGGCTACACCTTC; CDR3: CSALWGLHYGYTF; J: TRBJ1-2; size: .; V: TRBV20-1; D: .
DNA: TGCAGTGCTAGAAGCGGGAGGGATTACGAGCAGTACTTC; CDR3: CSARSGRDYEQYF; J: TRBJ2-7; size: .; V: TRBV20-1; D: TRBD2
DNA: TGTGCCTGGAGTGTAGGCCTGCTCTACAATGAGCAGTTCTTC; CDR3: CAWSVGLLYNEQFF; J: TRBJ2-1; size: many; V: TRBV30; D: .
DNA: TGCAGTGCTAGCCCAGGGACGAACACTGAAGCTTTCTTT; CDR3: CSASPGTNTEAFF; J: TRBJ1-1; size: .; V: TRBV20-1; D: .
DNA: TGCAGCGTACGGGACTTCTATTACAATGAGCAGTTCTTC; CDR3: CSVRDFYYNEQFF; J: TRBJ2-1; size: .; V: TRBV29-1; D: .
DNA: TGTGCCAGCTCCCCCTTGGGGGGTTCATATGAAGCTTTCTTT; CDR3: CASSPLGGSYEAFF; J: TRBJ1-1; size: many; V: TRBV6-1; D: .
DNA: TGCAGTGCTAGAGATGGGAAGGAATATAATTCACCCCTCCACTTT; CDR3: CSARDGKEYNSPLHF; J: TRBJ1-6; size: many; V: TRBV20-1; D: .
DNA: TGTGCCAGCAGCTTATTAGCTAGCGGAACTGGGCAGTTCTTC; CDR3: CASSLLASGTGQFF; J: TRBJ2-1; size: .; V: TRBV7-9; D: TRBD2
DNA: TGCGCCAGCAGGGTACAGATGGGCTCTGGAAACACCATATATTTT; CDR3: CASRVQMGSGNTIYF; J: TRBJ1-3; size: .; V: TRBV5-1; D: .
DNA: TGCAGCATCCCGGGACAAGTCAACACCGGGGAGCTGTCTTTT; CDR3: CSIPGQVNTGELSF; J: TRBJ2-2; size: .; V: TRBV29-1; D: .
DNA: TGCGCCAGCAGCTTCGGGACAGGGGGACAAGAGACCCAGTACTTC; CDR3: CASSFGTGGQETQYF; J: TRBJ2-5; size: .; V: TRBV5-1; D: TRBD1
DNA: TGTGCCAGCAGCTTAACAGGGGCATCAAGCGGAAACACCATATATTTT; CDR3: CASSLTGASSGNTIYF; J: TRBJ1-3; size: many; V: TRBV7-3; D: .
DNA: TGTGCCAGTAGTATAGGAGGGACAGCTCGGGGTCAGCCCCAGCATTTT; CDR3: CASSIGGTARGQPQHF; J: TRBJ1-5; size: .; V: TRBV19; D: TRBD1
DNA: TGCAGTGCTAGAGAGGGAAACACCATATATTTT; CDR3: CSAREGNTIYF; J: TRBJ1-3; size: .; V: TRBV20-1; D: .
DNA: TGCAGCGTTGGCGCGGGGGGTGAGACCCAGTACTTC; CDR3: CSVGAGGETQYF; J: TRBJ2-5; size: .; V: TRBV29-1; D: TRBD2
DNA: TGTGCCAGCAGTTCTATAGGGACGAACACCGGGGAGCTGTTTTTT; CDR3: CASSSIGTNTGELFF; J: TRBJ2-2; size: .; V: TRBV12-3/TRBV12-4; D: .
DNA: TGCAGTGCTAGAGATCCCCCCGTTAGCGGGACAGGGGAGGTTCAGCCCCAGCATTTT; CDR3: CSARDPPVSGTGEVQPQHF; J: TRBJ1-5; size: once; V: TRBV20-1; D: TRBD1
DNA: TGCAGTGCTAGTAAGTCAGGGGGCAGGACTGAAGCTTTCTTT; CDR3: CSASKSGGRTEAFF; J: TRBJ1-1; size: .; V: TRBV20-1; D: TRBD1
DNA: TGCAGTGCTAGTCGGGAGCTTCTGTTCTTC; CDR3: CSASRELLFF; J: TRBJ2-1; size: few; V: TRBV20-1; D: .
DNA: TGTGCCAGCAGCTTGGAGAGCCCAGATACGCAGTATTTT; CDR3: CASSLESPDTQYF; J: TRBJ2-3; size: .; V: TRBV5-4; D: .
DNA: TGTGCCAGCAGCTATACCGGGACGGACACAGATACGCAGTATTTT; CDR3: CASSYTGTDTDTQYF; J: TRBJ2-3; size: few; V: TRBV5-5; D: .
DNA: TGTGCCAGCAGCTTGGATATGGAGACCCAGTACTTC; CDR3: CASSLDMETQYF; J: TRBJ2-5; size: few; V: TRBV5-4; D: .
DNA: TGTGCCAGCAGCTTAGGGGGGACAGGGGGTCCAGATACGCAGTATTTT; CDR3: CASSLGGTGGPDTQYF; J: TRBJ2-3; size: .; V: TRBV6-2/TRBV6-3; D: TRBD1
DNA: TGCAGCGTTTCGACAGGTAGCCAAGAGACCCAGTACTTC; CDR3: CSVSTGSQETQYF; J: TRBJ2-5; size: .; V: TRBV29-1; D: .
DNA: TGTGCCAGTAGAAAGATGGCAGGGCCTCGCAATGAGCAGTTCTTC; CDR3: CASRKMAGPRNEQFF; J: TRBJ2-1; size: few; V: TRBV19; D: .
DNA: TGTGCCATCGGTGGACAGGGTGGTCAAGAGACCCAGTACTTC; CDR3: CAIGGQGGQETQYF; J: TRBJ2-5; size: .; V: TRBV10-3; D: TRBD1
DNA: TGTGCCAGCAGCACTGGTTGGGGAGGCACAGATACGCAGTATTTT; CDR3: CASSTGWGGTDTQYF; J: TRBJ2-3; size: many; V: TRBV5-6; D: .
DNA: TGTGCCACCAGCAGAGGCGGGACTAGCGGGGGGGCGGGGTACAATGAGCAGTTCTTC; CDR3: CATSRGGTSGGAGYNEQFF; J: TRBJ2-1; size: .; V: TRBV15; D: TRBD2
DNA: TGTGCCAGCAGAACGGGGGGGCCGAATCAGCCCCAGCATTTT; CDR3: CASRTGGPNQPQHF; J: TRBJ1-5; size: .; V: TRBV9; D: .
DNA: TGCGCCAGCAAAGGGCTCGCGGCATCCTACGAGCAGTACTTC; CDR3: CASKGLAASYEQYF; J: TRBJ2-7; size: .; V: TRBV5-1; D: .
DNA: TGTGCCAGCACGGCCGGCGGGCCCACAGATACGCAGTATTTT; CDR3: CASTAGGPTDTQYF; J: TRBJ2-3; size: once; V: TRBV6-6; D: .
DNA: TGCAGTGCTAGAGAACTAGCGGCAGCCCTATACAATGAGCAGTTCTTC; CDR3: CSARELAAALYNEQFF; J: TRBJ2-1; size: few; V: TRBV20-1; D: TRBD2
DNA: TGTGCCACCAGCGCAGCGGGGGGACGAACCAATGAGCAGTTCTTC; CDR3: CATSAAGGRTNEQFF; J: TRBJ2-1; size: medium-sized; V: TRBV24-1; D: TRBD2
DNA: TGTGCCAGTAGTATTCGTCGGGGGCTTTCCTACAATGAGCGGTTCTTC; CDR3: CASSIRRGLSYNERFF; J: TRBJ2-1; size: once; V: TRBV19; D: .
DNA: TGTGCCAGCAGCCAATCCCTAGCGGCAAATGAGCAGTTCTTC; CDR3: CASSQSLAANEQFF; J: TRBJ2-1; size: few; V: TRBV7-9; D: TRBD2
DNA: TGTGCCATCAGTGAGTCGCTGGGTGAAGAACTGTTTTTT; CDR3: CAISESLGEELFF; J: TRBJ1-4; size: .; V: TRBV10-3; D: .
DNA: TGTGCCAGCAGTCCCGTTTCACAGGGTAGCCCAACTAACACTGAAGCTTTCTTT; CDR3: CASSPVSQGSPTNTEAFF; J: TRBJ1-1; size: .; V: TRBV2; D: .
DNA: TGTGCCAGCAGTCCACAGGGGTACGAGCAGTACTTC; CDR3: CASSPQGYEQYF; J: TRBJ2-7; size: .; V: TRBV2; D: TRBD1
DNA: TGTGCCAGCAGCTTACCGAGAGACAGGGGGGCCACAGATACGCAGTATTTT; CDR3: CASSLPRDRGATDTQYF; J: TRBJ2-3; size: few; V: TRBV5-6; D: TRBD1
DNA: TGCAGCGTTGGGGCCGAGGGGAGCACAGATACGCAGTATTTT; CDR3: CSVGAEGSTDTQYF; J: TRBJ2-3; size: few; V: TRBV29-1; D: .
DNA: TGTGCCAGCAGCTTAGGGACCTACGAGCAGTATTTC; CDR3: CASSLGTYEQYF; J: TRBJ2-7; size: few; V: TRBV7-9; D: .